A single sample is the source of the 8 T cell receptor beta chains below, sequenced in a study of shared clonotypes between healthy human individuals. Assay: immunoSEQ multiplex PCR; the TCRdb copy retains only in-frame clones and omits some. The sample lists 2,500,000 or so clones; 85% to 95% were seen once. Sequenced: naive CD4+ T cells from PBMCs. Stated subset: CD45RA+ positively selected. All receptors derive from a man younger than 35 in good health. Some clones in this sample may be carry-over from other donors' samples.

The rearrangement links TRBV19 to TRBJ1-1; tentative D call: TRBD1 (5 bases). V was cut by 5 bases and J by 1 base, with 11 bases left in between. This CDR3 has 14 residues. The germline V gene has CDR1 LNHDA and CDR2 SQIVND (reference sequence). Written as DNA, the CDR3 is TGTGCCAGTAGTTTTGACAGCCGGAACACTGAAGCTTTCTTT. Translated, it gives CASSFDSRNTEAFF. The whole variable domain, remainder taken from reference TRBV19 and TRBJ1-1, is DGGITQSPKYLFRKEGQNVTLSCEQNLNHDAMYWYRQDPGQGLRLIYYSQIVNDFQKGDIAEGYSVSREKKESFPLTVTSAQKNPTAFYLCASSFDSRNTEAFFGQGTRLTVV.

The chain has TRBV7-2 and TRBJ2-5; 8 bases line up with TRBD2. There are 16 residues in the CDR3. V lost 0 bases and J lost 0; bases outside the gene matches: 3. CDR1 and CDR2 (germline): SGHTA, FQGNSA. The CDR3 protein is CASSLALAGHQETQYF. DNA for the CDR3: TGTGCCAGCAGCTTAGCTTTAGCGGGGCACCAAGAGACCCAGTACTTC. The complete variable domain, with remaining parts taken from reference TRBV7-2 and TRBJ2-5, reads GAGVSQSPSNKVTEKGKDVELRCDPISGHTALYWYRQSLGQGLEFLIYFQGNSAPDKSGLPSDRFSAERTGGSVSTLTIQRTQQEDSAVYLCASSLALAGHQETQYFGPGTRLLVL.

The gene calls are TRBV4-3 and TRBJ2-2, with 9 bases aligning to TRBD2. Trimming at V came to 0 bases and at J to 1 base, leaving 6 bases not matched to a gene. Germline V gene sequence: CDR1 LGHNA, CDR2 YSLEER. This CDR3 has 18 residues. The CDR3 sequence: CASSQDSGSPQNTGELFF. The CDR3 nucleotides read TGCGCCAGCAGCCAAGATAGCGGGAGCCCCCAGAACACCGGGGAGCTGTTTTTT.

Only one count was recorded for this clone. This chain joins TRBV5-1 and TRBJ1-2; no definite D call. The CDR3 is 14 residues long. Germline V gene data show CDR1 as SGHRS and CDR2 as YFSETQ. V lost 0 bases to trimming and J lost 0 bases, with 6 bases between them. The CDR3, as DNA: TGCGCCAGCAGCTTGGACGGAACTAACTATGGCTACACCTTC. Amino acids: CASSLDGTNYGYTF.

J is TRBJ2-3 and V is TRBV2, with 10 bases matching TRBD2. CDR3 length: 16 residues. Per the germline V gene, CDR1 is SNHLY and CDR2 is FYNNEI. Trimming took 4 bases from V and 3 from J; bases not matched to a gene: 7. The CDR3 coding sequence is TGTGCCAGCAGTGGAGGCGTAGCGGGAGGTACAGATACGCAGTATTTT. Encoded protein: CASSGGVAGGTDTQYF.

As concerns this clone: The junction does not match germline at one end; this may be a read error. The rearrangement uses TRBV10-3 and TRBJ2-5; maybe TRBD2 (6 bases). In germline, CDR1 is ENHRY, CDR2 SYGVKD. CDR3 length: 13 amino acids. In DNA, the CDR3 is TGTGCCATCAATGAGGGAGGCGGGGAGACCCAGTACTTC. Translated, it gives CAINEGGGETQYF.

This chain uses TRBV12-5 with TRBJ2-3; no definite D call. Germline values: CDR1 LGHNT, CDR2 FRNRAP. Trimming removed 1 base from V and 2 bases from J, with 1 base in between. The CDR3 is 12 amino acids. CDR3 amino acids: CASGLDTDTQYF. Written as DNA, the CDR3 is TGTGCTAGTGGTTTGGACACAGATACGCAGTATTTT.

The V call is TRBV18, the J call TRBJ2-1; 7 bases fit TRBD1. The CDR3 is 15 amino acids. Germline CDR1 and CDR2: KGHSH and LQKENI. The ends lost 6 bases at V and 4 bases at J; junction bases unmatched: 9. The CDR3 loop reads CASSTGYHPYNEQFF. The DNA of the CDR3 is TGTGCCAGCTCGACAGGGTACCACCCATACAATGAGCAGTTCTTC. Variable domain in full (rest from reference TRBV18 and TRBJ2-1): NAGVMQNPRHLVRRRGQEARLRCSPMKGHSHVYWYRQLPEEGLKFMVYLQKENIIDESGMPKERFSAEFPKEGPSILRIQQVVRGDSAAYFCASSTGYHPYNEQFFGPGTRLTVL.